This TCR beta chain was retrieved from a study of vaccination and CD4 T cells after COVID-19. Points from the study as a whole: Relatively small numbers of convalescent patients were studied, with no early post-infection timepoints included.

Using its own MiXCR run on the PCR reads, TCRdb lists one record per CDR3 protein. This sample has about 20,000 distinct CDR3 sequences, with just over 60% found just once. A remark on this clonotype: The antigen remains undetermined.

The CDR3 has 14 residues. Per the germline V gene, CDR1 is DFQATT and CDR2 is SNEGSKA (reference sequence). V shed 3 bases and J 5 bases; nucleotides not matched to a gene: 5. The rearrangement joins TRBV20-1 to TRBJ2-1; 9 positions agree with TRBD2. The sequence derives from a human donor who had recovered from COVID-19. This material consisted of CD4+ T cells from blood, taken after SARS-CoV-2 vaccination. DNA for the CDR3: TGCAGTGCTAGGCTAGCGGGAAAAGACAATGAGCAGTTCTTC. It codes for CSARLAGKDNEQFF.